What follows is one TCR beta chain and its context. Its specificity is not known. Absence of ophthalmopathy progression within 18 months defined stable Graves' hyperthyroidism. The PBMCs were sourced from fresh peripheral blood (around 9.3 ml). This sample was included in a study of T cells in Graves' hyperthyroidism and ophthalmopathy. Findings of the study overall: Model-based prediction identified ophthalmopathy a median about 6 months prior to its onset. From stable hyperthyroidism, ophthalmopathy was set apart by a 13 V-J model.

Amplification of TCR beta CDR3 regions was performed using RNA transcripts as template. During a first-round RT-PCR of the TCR CDR3, the HTBI primer set was used. TCRdb re-derived calls from the multiplex PCR reads in MiXCR, one entry per CDR3 protein. The table has around 480,000 distinct CDR3 sequences, approximately 15% seen once. The junction had 14 bases not matched to a gene; V was cut back by 6 bases and J by 5 bases. Germline CDR1 and CDR2: SGHVS and FNYEAQ. This CDR3 spans 17 amino acids. J is TRBJ2-3 and V is TRBV7-6, with 10 bases matching TRBD2. The sample comprised blood. The source is a woman aged 18-30 years with Graves' hyperthyroidism. The DNA of the CDR3 is TGTGCCAGCAGTGCTAGCGGGAGCATGGGCTTGTTAGATACGCAGTATTTT. This sequence encodes CASSASGSMGLLDTQYF.